This T cell receptor beta chain was retrieved from a study of control samples from healthy donors and cancer patients. The table came from immunoSEQ multiplex PCR; TCRdb's copy has only in-frame clones and leaves some out. The data show approximately 130,000 clones, 89% seen once. This CDR3 has 14 residues. Germline-derived CDR1 and CDR2 are LGHNT and FRNRAP. Deletions cut 1 base from V and 1 base from J, with 7 bases between. The chain links TRBV12-5 to TRBJ1-1; D is undetermined. The sample comprised blood. The source is a man aged 50 to 60 in good health. The CDR3 bases are TGTGCTAGTGGTTTGGGGCTTTCGAACACTGAAGCTTTCTTT. Translating gives CASGLGLSNTEAFF.